The present T cell receptor (beta chain) was sequenced within a study of blood T cell repertoires in COVID-19. Study context: Some COVID-19 samples were acute and others convalescent; all came from the United States, Italy and Spain. The analysed material was cDNA or gDNA that came from T cells, B-cell-depleted T cells, or PBMCs.

Original analysis: Reference gene primers were amplified, and this amplification served to estimate nucleated cell counts. Some clones are missing from TCRdb's copy, which holds only in-frame ones; the method was immunoSEQ multiplex PCR. D and trimming come from the DNA, and the V and J calls and clone size come from that table. The table has approximately 89,000 clones, about 85% seen once. The CDR3 contains 10 residues. V lost 5 bases, J lost 6 bases, and 5 bases lay in between. The germline CDR1 and CDR2 sequences are MNHEY and SVGAGI. Input material: peripheral blood. V is TRBV6-5 and J is TRBJ2-7; D not certain. The origin of this receptor is a woman in her seventies with active or convalescent COVID-19. The CDR3 loop is CASSRSEQYF. The CDR3 region has the DNA TGTGCCAGCAGTCGTTCCGAGCAGTACTTC.